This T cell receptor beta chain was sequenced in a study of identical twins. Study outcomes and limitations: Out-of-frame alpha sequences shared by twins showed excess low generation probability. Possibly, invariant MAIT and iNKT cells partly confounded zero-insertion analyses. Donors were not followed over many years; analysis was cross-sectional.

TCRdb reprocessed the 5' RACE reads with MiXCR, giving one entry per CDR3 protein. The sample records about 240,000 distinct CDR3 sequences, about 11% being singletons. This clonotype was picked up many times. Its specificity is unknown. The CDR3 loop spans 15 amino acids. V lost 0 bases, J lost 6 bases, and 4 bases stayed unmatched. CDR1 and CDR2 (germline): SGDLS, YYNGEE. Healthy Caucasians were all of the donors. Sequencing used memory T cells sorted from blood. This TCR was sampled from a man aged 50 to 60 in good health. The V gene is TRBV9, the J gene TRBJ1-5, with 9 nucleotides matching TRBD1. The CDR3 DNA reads TGTGCCAGCAGCGTAGATTCGGGACAGGGTCAGCCCCAGCATTTT. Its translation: CASSVDSGQGQPQHF.